These 20 T cell receptor beta chains originate from one sample sequenced in a study of blood T cell repertoires in COVID-19. Here immunoSEQ multiplex PCR was the method, and the copy in TCRdb shows in-frame clones only, minus some. The table includes around 250,000 clones, roughly 84% detected once. The sequenced sample consisted of peripheral blood. Receptors were obtained from a woman aged 18-35 years with acute or convalescent COVID-19.

The CDR3 DNA sequence: TGTGCCAGCAGTTCCAGGGGGATGGACACTGAAGCTTTCTTT. This translates into CASSSRGMDTEAFF. The chain uses TRBV6-6 and TRBJ1-1; the match to TRBD1 covers 7 bases. The V gene end was trimmed by 4 bases and the J gene end by 3 bases; junction bases not matched to a gene: 5. Germline values: CDR1 MNHNY, CDR2 SVGAGI (reference sequence). The CDR3 totals 14 residues.

This clone was seen just once. This chain uses TRBV19 with TRBJ2-5; D is perhaps TRBD1 (6 bases). Germline V lookup: CDR1 LNHDA, CDR2 SQIVND (reference sequence). The CDR3 has 13 residues. V gave up 7 bases and J gave up 4 bases, with 13 bases separating them. The CDR3 sequence is CASTTPGVETQYF. As DNA, the CDR3 is TGTGCCAGTACCACACCAGGGGTAGAGACCCAGTACTTC.

This chain joins TRBV29-1 and TRBJ2-3; TRBD1 aligns across 10 bases. V lost 6 bases, J lost 4 bases, and 4 bases stayed unmatched. This CDR3 spans 13 amino acids. Germline V CDR1 and CDR2: SQVTM, ANQGSEA. CDR3 region: CSVTGTGADTQYF. The CDR3 DNA reads TGCAGCGTCACCGGGACAGGGGCAGATACGCAGTATTTT.

The gene calls are TRBV27 and TRBJ2-1; D might be TRBD2 (6 bases). V lost 10 bases, J lost 8 bases, and 24 bases lay in between. In germline, CDR1 is MNHEY, CDR2 SMNVEV (reference sequence). The CDR3 runs to 15 residues. CDR3 sequence reads: CATHLAAGRWDEQFF. CDR3 bases: TGTGCCACCCACTTAGCCGCGGGGAGGTGGGATGAGCAGTTCTTC.

The chain employs TRBV6-2 or TRBV6-3 and TRBJ2-4; 7 bases are shared with TRBD2. The junction had 4 bases not matched to a gene; V was cut back by 2 bases and J by 9 bases. This CDR3 comprises 13 residues. Germline values: CDR1 MNHEY, CDR2 SVGEGT. CDR3 loop: CASSYRRESIQYF. As DNA, the CDR3 is TGTGCCAGCAGTTACCGGCGGGAGAGCATTCAGTACTTC.

The J gene is TRBJ1-3, the V gene TRBV6-5; D is perhaps TRBD1 (5 bases). The CDR3 is 14 amino acids. V lost 10 bases and J lost 3, with 16 bases in between. Germline values: CDR1 MNHEY, CDR2 SVGAGI. DNA of the CDR3: TGTGCCATCCGGACCTTCGGGGGTGGAAACACCATATATTTT. This encodes CAIRTFGGGNTIYF.

The chain carries TRBV5-1 and TRBJ1-3; D not resolved. From germline, CDR1 is SGHRS and CDR2 YFSETQ. This CDR3 region has 15 residues. V gave up 2 bases and J gave up 0 bases, with 9 bases separating them. The CDR3: CASSFYGDSGNTIYF. The DNA of the CDR3 is TGCGCCAGCAGCTTCTACGGGGACTCTGGAAACACCATATATTTT. Full variable domain (outside the CDR3, taken from reference TRBV5-1 and TRBJ1-3): KAGVTQTPRYLIKTRGQQVTLSCSPISGHRSVSWYQQTPGQGLQFLFEYFSETQRNKGNFPGRFSGRQFSNSRSEMNVSTLELGDSALYLCASSFYGDSGNTIYFGEGSWLTVV.

The chain employs TRBV3-1 (or the pseudogene TRBV3-2) and TRBJ2-7; 8 positions agree with TRBD2. CDR3 length equals 17 residues. The junction had 19 bases not matched to a gene; V was cut back by 7 bases and J by 5 bases. Per germline, CDR1 LGHDT and CDR2 YNNKEL (reference sequence). CDR3 residues: CASTKGISSGRRHEQYF. The CDR3 bases are TGTGCCAGCACTAAAGGGATCTCAAGCGGGAGAAGACACGAGCAGTACTTC.

This chain uses TRBV3-1 (or the pseudogene TRBV3-2) with TRBJ2-3; the D is unclear. V was cut by 3 bases and J by 5 bases, with 12 bases left in between. Germline V gene data show CDR1 as LGHDT and CDR2 as YNNKEL (reference sequence). The CDR3 is 14 residues long. The CDR3 reads CASSQITGRDTQYF. The CDR3 DNA sequence: TGTGCCAGCAGCCAGATCACGGGTAGAGATACGCAGTATTTT.

The rearrangement links TRBV7-2 to TRBJ2-2, with 7 nucleotides matching TRBD2. The length of the CDR3 is 14 residues. From germline, CDR1 is SGHTA and CDR2 FQGNSA. V gave up 3 bases and J gave up 3 bases; unmatched junction bases: 1. CDR3 bases: TGTGCCAGCAGCTTTCGGGAGGACACCGGGGAGCTGTTTTTT. This sequence encodes CASSFREDTGELFF.

This chain connects TRBV7-3 to TRBJ2-6; unclear D gene. The CDR3 sequence is 15 residues long. Germline assignment: CDR1 SGHTA and CDR2 FQGTGA. V was shortened by 0 bases and J by 6 bases, with 9 bases between the two germline ends. The CDR3 spells CASSLTNLKANVLTF. As DNA, the CDR3 is TGTGCCAGCAGCTTAACGAACCTAAAGGCCAACGTCCTGACTTTC.

The chain links TRBV5-6 to TRBJ1-1; D unresolved. CDR1 is SGHDT and CDR2 is YYEEEE in the germline V gene. V was clipped by 0 bases and J by 1 base, with 10 bases between them. The length of the CDR3 is 15 residues. The CDR3 DNA reads as TGTGCCAGCAGCTTGGTCGACGGCGGGAACACTGAAGCTTTCTTT. This encodes CASSLVDGGNTEAFF.

This clone was picked up a small number of times. The chain has TRBV2 and TRBJ2-7; 9 nucleotides match TRBD1. Trimming removed 6 bases from V and 5 bases from J; junction bases left unmatched: 5. The CDR3 consists of 13 residues. CDR1 is SNHLY and CDR2 is FYNNEI in the germline V gene. The CDR3 nucleotides are TGTGCCAGCAGGGGGACAGGGACCCACGAGCAGTACTTC. Its translation: CASRGTGTHEQYF.

This clone has only one observation. The chain joins TRBV7-9 to TRBJ2-1; 8 nucleotides match TRBD2. This CDR3 contains 15 residues. CDR1 is SEHNR, CDR2 FQNEAQ, per germline (reference sequence). The junction had 8 bases not matched to a gene; V was cut back by 9 bases and J by 1 base. DNA of the CDR3: TGTGCCAGTAATTTCGGGACTAGATCCTACAATGAGCAGTTCTTC. It codes for CASNFGTRSYNEQFF.

This rearrangement joins TRBV5-1 to TRBJ1-2; the D is unclear. CDR1 and CDR2 from the germline V gene are SGHRS and YFSETQ. Trimming left V 0 bases short and J 5 bases short, with 8 bases between. The CDR3 length is 13 residues. The CDR3 is CASSLAEGYGYTF. CDR3 coding DNA: TGCGCCAGCAGCTTGGCCGAGGGTTATGGCTACACCTTC.

This clone was picked up one time. The rearrangement uses TRBV4-3 and TRBJ2-7, with D tentatively TRBD1 (5 bases). CDR1 is LGHNA, CDR2 YSLEER, per germline. The length of the CDR3 is 15 residues. Trimming removed 0 bases from V and 0 bases from J, with 9 bases in between. CDR3: CASSQDLDNSYEQYF. In nucleotides, the CDR3 is TGCGCCAGCAGCCAAGACCTGGACAACTCCTACGAGCAGTACTTC.

The chain carries TRBV19 and TRBJ2-5; a weak D match, TRBD2 (5 bases). Germline V gene data show CDR1 as LNHDA and CDR2 as SQIVND (reference sequence). Trimming left V 5 bases short and J 4 bases short, with 14 bases between. CDR3 length equals 14 residues. CDR3 in DNA: TGTGCCAGTAGTCCAAGGACTGGAACAGAGACCCAGTACTTC. Protein product: CASSPRTGTETQYF.

The sample holds one count of this clone. The chain combines TRBV30 with TRBJ2-7; D remains ambiguous. In germline, CDR1 is GTSNPN, CDR2 SVGIG (reference sequence). CDR3 length: 12 amino acids. V was cut by 3 bases and J by 4 bases, with 10 bases left in between. The CDR3 is CAWSAGPYEQYF. CDR3 DNA sequence: TGTGCCTGGAGCGCAGGCCCGTACGAGCAGTACTTC.

V usage is TRBV5-1 and J usage is TRBJ2-3; D gene unclear. V lost 4 bases and J 1 base, leaving 13 bases between the germline ends. Germline V gives CDR1 SGHRS, CDR2 YFSETQ. This CDR3 has 15 amino acids. The CDR3 DNA follows: TGCGCCAGCAGCGGCGAAGCGTACCGCACAGATACGCAGTATTTT. Amino acid sequence: CASSGEAYRTDTQYF. Drawing the rest from reference TRBV5-1 and TRBJ2-3, the complete variable domain is KAGVTQTPRYLIKTRGQQVTLSCSPISGHRSVSWYQQTPGQGLQFLFEYFSETQRNKGNFPGRFSGRQFSNSRSEMNVSTLELGDSALYLCASSGEAYRTDTQYFGPGTRLTVL.

The J gene is TRBJ1-5, the V gene TRBV30; D is unclear. Germline V gives CDR1 GTSNPN, CDR2 SVGIG (reference sequence). V gave up 1 base and J gave up 5 bases, with 12 bases separating them. This CDR3 is built from 14 residues. CDR3 coding DNA: TGTGCCTGGAGTGCCGCGGGAGCCCATCAGCCCCAGCATTTT. It specifies CAWSAAGAHQPQHF.